This T cell receptor (beta chain) was sequenced during a study of immune evolution from preneoplasia to lung adenocarcinoma. Patient tissue came from resections in Japan or China, 2014–2017. H&E slides confirmed each diagnosis, reviewed by two pathologists independently. Repertoires were generated with immunoSEQ multiplex PCR, while TCRdb's copy carries only in-frame clones and drops some. Of under 15,000 clones listed, 70% to 90% are singletons. A remark on this clone: Its antigen is still unknown.

From germline, CDR1 is LNHNV and CDR2 YYDKDF (reference sequence). The CDR3 is 12 amino acids. Trimming removed 3 bases from V and 3 bases from J, with 4 bases in between. General observations from the study: Normal lung had the highest top T cell clone frequencies.

This TCR derives from a person aged 50 or older with lung adenocarcinoma. The material sequenced was FFPE tissue from an adenomatous hyperplasia lung lesion. Subset indicated: atypical adenomatous hyperplasia (AAH), lung preneoplasia. The chain combines TRBV15 with TRBJ2-3; D is ambiguous. The CDR3 DNA follows: TGTGCCACCAGCAGGAAAACAGATACGCAGTATTTT. It translates to CATSRKTDTQYF.